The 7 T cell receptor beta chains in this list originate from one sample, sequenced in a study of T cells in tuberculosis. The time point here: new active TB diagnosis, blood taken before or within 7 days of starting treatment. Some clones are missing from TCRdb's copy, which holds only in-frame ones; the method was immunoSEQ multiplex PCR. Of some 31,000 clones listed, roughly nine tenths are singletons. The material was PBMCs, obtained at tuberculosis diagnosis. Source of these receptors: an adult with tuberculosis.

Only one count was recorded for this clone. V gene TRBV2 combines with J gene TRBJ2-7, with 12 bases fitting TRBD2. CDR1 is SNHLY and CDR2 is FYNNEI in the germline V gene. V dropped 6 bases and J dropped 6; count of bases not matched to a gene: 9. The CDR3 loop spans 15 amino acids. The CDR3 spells CASRLDPGLAGEQYF. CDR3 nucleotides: TGTGCCAGCAGACTCGATCCGGGACTAGCGGGCGAGCAGTACTTC.

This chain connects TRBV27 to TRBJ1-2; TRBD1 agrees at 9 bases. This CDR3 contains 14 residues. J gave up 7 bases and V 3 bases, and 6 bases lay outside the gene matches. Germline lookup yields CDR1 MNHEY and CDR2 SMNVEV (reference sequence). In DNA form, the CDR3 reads TGTGCCAGCAGTTTCGGGACAGGGATGGGTGGCTACACCTTC. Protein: CASSFGTGMGGYTF.

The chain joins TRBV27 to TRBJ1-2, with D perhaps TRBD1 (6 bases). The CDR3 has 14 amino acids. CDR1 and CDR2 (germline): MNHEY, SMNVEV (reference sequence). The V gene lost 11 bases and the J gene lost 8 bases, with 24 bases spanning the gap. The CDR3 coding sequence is TGTGCCTCAACCGGGACACCTTCAAGGGGAGGCTACACCTTC. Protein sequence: CASTGTPSRGGYTF.

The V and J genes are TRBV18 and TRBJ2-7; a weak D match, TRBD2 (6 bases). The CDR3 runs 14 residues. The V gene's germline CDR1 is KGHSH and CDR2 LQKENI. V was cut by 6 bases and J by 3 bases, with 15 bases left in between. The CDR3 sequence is CASSAGGLSYEQYF. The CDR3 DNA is TGTGCCAGCTCCGCAGGAGGGTTAAGCTACGAGCAGTACTTC.

The CDR3 DNA reads as TGTGCCAGCTCACCGCAGGGGGCAGGCCTCTACGAGCAGTACTTC. This codes for CASSPQGAGLYEQYF. V and J are TRBV18 and TRBJ2-7; 8 bases match TRBD1. J was trimmed by 3 bases and V by 3 bases; bases with no gene match: 7. Germline CDR1 KGHSH, CDR2 LQKENI. The CDR3 contains 15 residues.

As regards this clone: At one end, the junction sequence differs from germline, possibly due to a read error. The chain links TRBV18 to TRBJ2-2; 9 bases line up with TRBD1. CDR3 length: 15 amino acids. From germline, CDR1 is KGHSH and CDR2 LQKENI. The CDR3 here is CASSAPGQGIGELFF. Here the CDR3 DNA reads TGTGCCAGCTCAGCACCGGGACAGGGCATCGGGGAGCTGTTTTTT. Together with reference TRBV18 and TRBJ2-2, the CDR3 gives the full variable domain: NAGVMQNPRHLVRRRGQEARLRCSPMKGHSHVYWYRQLPEEGLKFMVYLQKENIIDESGMPKERFSAEFPKEGPSILRIQQVVRGDSAAYFCASSAPGQGIGELFFGEGSRLTVL.

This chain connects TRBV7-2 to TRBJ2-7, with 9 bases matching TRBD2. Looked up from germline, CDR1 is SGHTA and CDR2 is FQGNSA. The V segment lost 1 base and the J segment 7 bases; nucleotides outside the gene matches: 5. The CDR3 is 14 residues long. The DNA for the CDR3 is TGTGCCAGCAGCTTAGTGGGACTAGCATCTGAGCAGTACTTC. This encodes CASSLVGLASEQYF.